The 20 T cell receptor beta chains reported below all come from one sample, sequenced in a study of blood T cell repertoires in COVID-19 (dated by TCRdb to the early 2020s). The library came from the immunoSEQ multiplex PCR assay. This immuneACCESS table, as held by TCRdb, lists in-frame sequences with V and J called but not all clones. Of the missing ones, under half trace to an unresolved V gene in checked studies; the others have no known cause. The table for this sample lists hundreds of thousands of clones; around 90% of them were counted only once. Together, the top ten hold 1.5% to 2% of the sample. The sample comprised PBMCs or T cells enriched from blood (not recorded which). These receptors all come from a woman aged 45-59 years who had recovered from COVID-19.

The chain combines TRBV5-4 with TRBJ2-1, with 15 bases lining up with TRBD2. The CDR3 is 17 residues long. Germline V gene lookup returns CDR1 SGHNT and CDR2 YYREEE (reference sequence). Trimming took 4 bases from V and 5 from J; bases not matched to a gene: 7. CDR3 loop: CASSPGTSGRRDNEQFF. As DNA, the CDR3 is TGTGCCAGCAGCCCAGGGACTAGCGGGAGGAGGGACAATGAGCAGTTCTTC.

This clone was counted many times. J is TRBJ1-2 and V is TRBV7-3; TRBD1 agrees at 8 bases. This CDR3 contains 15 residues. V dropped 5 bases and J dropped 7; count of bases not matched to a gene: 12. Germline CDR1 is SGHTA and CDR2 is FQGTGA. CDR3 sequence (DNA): TGTGCCAGCAGCCAGCTAGAGGGACAGGTGCTTGGCTACACCTTC. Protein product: CASSQLEGQVLGYTF.

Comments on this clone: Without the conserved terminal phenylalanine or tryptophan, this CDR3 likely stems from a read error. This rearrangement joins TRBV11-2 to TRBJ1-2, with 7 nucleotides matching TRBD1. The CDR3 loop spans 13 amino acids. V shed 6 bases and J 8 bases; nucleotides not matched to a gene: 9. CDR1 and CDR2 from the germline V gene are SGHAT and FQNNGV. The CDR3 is CASSFRDRGGYTS. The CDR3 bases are TGTGCCAGCAGTTTTAGGGACAGAGGGGGCTACACCTCC.

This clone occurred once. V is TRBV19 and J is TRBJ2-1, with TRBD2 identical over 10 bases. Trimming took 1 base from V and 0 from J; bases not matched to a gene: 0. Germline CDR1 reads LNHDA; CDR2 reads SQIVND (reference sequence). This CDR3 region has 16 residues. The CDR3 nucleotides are TGTGCCAGTAGTATAGGACTAGCGGGCTCCTACAATGAGCAGTTCTTC. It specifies CASSIGLAGSYNEQFF.

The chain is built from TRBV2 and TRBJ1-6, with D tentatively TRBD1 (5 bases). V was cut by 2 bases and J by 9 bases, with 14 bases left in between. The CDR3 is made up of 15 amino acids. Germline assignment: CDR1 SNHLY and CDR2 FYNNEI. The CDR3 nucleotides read TGTGCCAGCAGTGAAACGGGGGTTGGGATTTCACCCCTCCACTTT. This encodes CASSETGVGISPLHF. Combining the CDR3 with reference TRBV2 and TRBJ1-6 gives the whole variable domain EPEVTQTPSHQVTQMGQEVILRCVPISNHLYFYWYRQILGQKVEFLVSFYNNEISEKSEIFDDQFSVERPDGSNFTLKIRSTKLEDSAMYFCASSETGVGISPLHFGNGTRLTVT.

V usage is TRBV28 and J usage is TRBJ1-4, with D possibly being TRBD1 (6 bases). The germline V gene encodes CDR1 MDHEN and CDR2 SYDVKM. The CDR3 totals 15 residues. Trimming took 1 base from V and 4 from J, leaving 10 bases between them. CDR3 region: CASSLSQGNNEKLFF. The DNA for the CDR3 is TGTGCCAGCAGTTTATCCCAGGGGAATAATGAAAAACTGTTTTTT. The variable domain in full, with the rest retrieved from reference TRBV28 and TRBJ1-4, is DVKVTQSSRYLVKRTGEKVFLECVQDMDHENMFWYRQDPGLGLRLIYFSYDVKMKEKGDIPEGYSVSREKKERFSLILESASTNQTSMYLCASSLSQGNNEKLFFGSGTQLSVL.

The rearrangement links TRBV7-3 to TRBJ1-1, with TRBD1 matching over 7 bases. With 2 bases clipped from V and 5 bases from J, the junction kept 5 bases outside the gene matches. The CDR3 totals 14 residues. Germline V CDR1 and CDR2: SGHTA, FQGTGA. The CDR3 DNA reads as TGTGCCAGCAGCTTACAGGGGGTTGGGACTGAAGCTTTCTTT. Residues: CASSLQGVGTEAFF.

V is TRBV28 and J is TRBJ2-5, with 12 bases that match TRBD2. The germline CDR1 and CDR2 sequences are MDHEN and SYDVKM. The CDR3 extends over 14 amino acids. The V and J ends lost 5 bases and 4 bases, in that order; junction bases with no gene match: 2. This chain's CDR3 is CASSGLAGRETQYF. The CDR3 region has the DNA TGTGCCAGCAGTGGACTAGCGGGAAGAGAGACCCAGTACTTC.

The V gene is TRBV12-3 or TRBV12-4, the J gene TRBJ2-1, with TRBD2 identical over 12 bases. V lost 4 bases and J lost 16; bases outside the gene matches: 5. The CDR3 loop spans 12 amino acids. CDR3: CASSSSGRGFFF. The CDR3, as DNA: TGTGCCAGCAGTTCTAGCGGGAGGGGGTTTTTCTTC.

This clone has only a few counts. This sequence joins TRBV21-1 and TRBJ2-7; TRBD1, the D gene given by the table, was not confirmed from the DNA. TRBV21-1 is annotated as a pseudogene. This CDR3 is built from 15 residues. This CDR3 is CASSKAPKDRHEQYF. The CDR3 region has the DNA TGTGCCAGCAGCAAAGCTCCGAAGGACAGACACGAGCAGTACTTC.

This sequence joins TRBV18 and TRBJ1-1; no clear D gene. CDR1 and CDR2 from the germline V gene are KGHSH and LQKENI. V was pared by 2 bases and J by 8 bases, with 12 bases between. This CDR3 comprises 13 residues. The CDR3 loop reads CASSPNAAFEAFF. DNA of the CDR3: TGTGCCAGCTCACCAAACGCGGCTTTCGAAGCTTTCTTT.

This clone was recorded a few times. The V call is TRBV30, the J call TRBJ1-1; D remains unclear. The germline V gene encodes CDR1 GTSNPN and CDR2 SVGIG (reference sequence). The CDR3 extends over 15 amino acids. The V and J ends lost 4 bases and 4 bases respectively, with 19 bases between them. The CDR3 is CAWTAALLRGTEAFF. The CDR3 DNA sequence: TGTGCCTGGACTGCTGCCCTGTTGCGGGGCACTGAAGCTTTCTTT.

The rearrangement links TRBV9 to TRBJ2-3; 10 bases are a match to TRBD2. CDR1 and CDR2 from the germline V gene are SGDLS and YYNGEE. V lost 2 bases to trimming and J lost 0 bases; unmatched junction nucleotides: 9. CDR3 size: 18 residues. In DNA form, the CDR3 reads TGTGCCAGCAGCGTGAGTCTTGGGACTAGCGTTAGCACAGATACGCAGTATTTT. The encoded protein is CASSVSLGTSVSTDTQYF.

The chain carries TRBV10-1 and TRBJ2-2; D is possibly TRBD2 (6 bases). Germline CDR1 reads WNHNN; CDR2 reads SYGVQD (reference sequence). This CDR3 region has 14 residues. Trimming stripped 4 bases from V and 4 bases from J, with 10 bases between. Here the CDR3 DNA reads TGCGCCAGCAGTGGGGACTTGAGCACCGGGGAGCTGTTTTTT. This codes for CASSGDLSTGELFF.

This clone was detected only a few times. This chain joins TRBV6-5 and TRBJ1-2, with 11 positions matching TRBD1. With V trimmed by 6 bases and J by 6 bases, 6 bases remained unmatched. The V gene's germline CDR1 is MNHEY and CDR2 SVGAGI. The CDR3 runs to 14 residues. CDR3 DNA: TGTGCCAGCAGAGAGGACAGGGGGCAAAATGGCTACACCTTC. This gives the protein CASREDRGQNGYTF.

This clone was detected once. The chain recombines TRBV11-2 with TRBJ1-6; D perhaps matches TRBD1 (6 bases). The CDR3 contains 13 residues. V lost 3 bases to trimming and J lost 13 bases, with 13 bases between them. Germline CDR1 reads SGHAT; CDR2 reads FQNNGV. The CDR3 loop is CASSFETGFPLHF. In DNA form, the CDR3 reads TGTGCCAGCAGCTTTGAGACAGGATTCCCCCTCCACTTT.

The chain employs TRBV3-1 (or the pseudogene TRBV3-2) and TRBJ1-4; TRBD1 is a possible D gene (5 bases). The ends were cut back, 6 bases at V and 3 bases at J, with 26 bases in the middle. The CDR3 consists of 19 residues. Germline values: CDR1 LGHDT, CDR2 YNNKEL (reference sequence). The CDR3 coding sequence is TGTGCCAGCAGGGGCGGGGCCAGGGTTAAGGAGAGGTCTAATGAAAAACTGTTTTTT. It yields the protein CASRGGARVKERSNEKLFF.

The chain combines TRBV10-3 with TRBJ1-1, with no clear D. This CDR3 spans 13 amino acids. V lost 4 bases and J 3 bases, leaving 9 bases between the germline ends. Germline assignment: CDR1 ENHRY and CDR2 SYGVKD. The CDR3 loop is CAISVVQDTEAFF. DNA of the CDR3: TGTGCCATCAGTGTGGTTCAGGACACTGAAGCTTTCTTT.

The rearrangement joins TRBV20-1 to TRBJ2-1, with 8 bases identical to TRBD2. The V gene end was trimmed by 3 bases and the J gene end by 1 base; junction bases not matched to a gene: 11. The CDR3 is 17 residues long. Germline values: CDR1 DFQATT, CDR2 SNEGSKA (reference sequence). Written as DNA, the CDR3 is TGCAGTGCTAGTGACCATAGCGGGATCGGGTCCTACAATGAGCAGTTCTTC. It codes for CSASDHSGIGSYNEQFF.

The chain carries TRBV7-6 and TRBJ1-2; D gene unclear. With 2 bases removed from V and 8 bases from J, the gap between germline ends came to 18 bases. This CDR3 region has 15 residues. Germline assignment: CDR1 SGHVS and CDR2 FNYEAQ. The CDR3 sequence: CASSLSESAVGGYTF. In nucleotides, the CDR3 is TGTGCCAGCAGCTTAAGCGAGTCAGCCGTCGGGGGCTACACCTTC. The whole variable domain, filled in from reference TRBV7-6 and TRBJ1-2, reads GAGVSQSPRYKVTKRGQDVALRCDPISGHVSLYWYRQALGQGPEFLTYFNYEAQQDKSGLPNDRFSAERPEGSISTLTIQRTEQRDSAMYRCASSLSESAVGGYTFGSGTRLTVV.